A selection of T cell receptor beta chains follows, all from one sample in a study of T cell repertoires in ileal Crohn's disease. Method: immunoSEQ multiplex PCR; TCRdb's copy keeps in-frame clones and lacks some. The sample lists 17,000 or so clones, 76% occurring once. Source material: ileal tissue. Receptors were obtained from an adult with Crohn's disease. CDR3s leave out the opening cysteine and the closing phenylalanine or tryptophan.

V gene,CDR3 protein
TRBV9,ASSVVPTGVTEAF
TRBV6-6,ASWGSSYNEQF
TRBV7-2,ASSLTGIKAGNTIY
TRBV4-3,ASSQDLGQGSYNEQF
TRBV12-5,ASGTSGGANEQF
TRBV19,ASRDSGYTEAF
TRBV19,ASKTHGEYTEAF
TRBV2,ASNRAGGYEQY
TRBV18,ASSPPTGGGEKLF
TRBV27,ASSSTGTGAGLRGYT
TRBV7-9,ASSLEGVAYEQY
TRBV5-1,ASSLGLGVAKNIQY